Listed here are 22 T cell receptor beta chains from one sample, sequenced in a study of OX40 agonist ivuxolimab in advanced cancers. Profiling relied on immunoSEQ multiplex PCR, and the TCRdb table lists in-frame clones only, not all of them. The sample lists fewer than 80,000 clones, around four fifths seen once, with 9.8% in the top ten. This material consisted of CD4+ or CD8+ T cells sorted from blood, taken in a trial of the OX40 agonist ivuxolimab. These receptor sequences come from an adult with an advanced solid tumor such as melanoma, head and neck, liver or kidney cancer.

The gene calls are TRBV11-2 and TRBJ2-3; 14 bases align to TRBD2. The germline CDR1 and CDR2 sequences are SGHAT and FQNNGV. The CDR3 runs to 17 residues. Trimming removed 0 bases from V and 4 bases from J; junction bases left unmatched: 3. The CDR3 DNA follows: TGTGCCAGCAGCTTAGATCGGGGACTAGCGGGGGCAGATACGCAGTATTTT. It yields the protein CASSLDRGLAGADTQYF.

This clone has only one observation. The chain employs TRBV7-3 and TRBJ1-1; 8 bases line up with TRBD1. The CDR3 is 14 residues long. V trimming: 5 bases; J trimming: 0 bases; junction bases outside the gene matches: 2. Germline V CDR1 and CDR2: SGHTA, FQGTGA. The DNA of the CDR3 is TGTGCCAGCAGCCTCAGGGGGCTGAACACTGAAGCTTTCTTT. Its protein product is CASSLRGLNTEAFF.

The gene calls are TRBV19 and TRBJ1-1; D remains unclear. Trimming removed 8 bases from V and 3 bases from J, with 19 bases in between. Per the germline V gene, CDR1 is LNHDA and CDR2 is SQIVND (reference sequence). The CDR3 is made up of 15 amino acids. The CDR3 loop reads CASWVGRSMDTEAFF. DNA for the CDR3: TGTGCCAGTTGGGTCGGCAGGAGCATGGACACTGAAGCTTTCTTT.

Here the CDR3 DNA reads TGCGCCAGCAGTGAACAGGCCGAAAAACTGTTTTTT. This sequence encodes CASSEQAEKLFF. The chain joins TRBV23-1 to TRBJ1-4; the D gene is possibly TRBD1 (5 bases). TRBV23-1 is known as an ORF, though its function is uncertain. The length of the CDR3 is 12 residues. V gave up 5 bases and J gave up 8 bases, with 9 bases separating them.

This chain joins TRBV6-1 and TRBJ2-4; 10 bases map to TRBD1. Germline CDR1 MNHNS, CDR2 SASEGT. The ends lost 0 bases at V and 1 base at J; junction bases unmatched: 6. The CDR3 consists of 18 residues. The CDR3 here is CASSEAAGQGTAKNIQYF. In DNA, the CDR3 is TGTGCCAGCAGTGAAGCGGCGGGACAGGGGACGGCCAAAAACATTCAGTACTTC.

The chain is built from TRBV7-9 and TRBJ2-1; 10 positions agree with TRBD1. The CDR3 totals 17 residues. The germline gives CDR1 SEHNR, CDR2 FQNEAQ (reference sequence). V shed 0 bases and J 4 bases; nucleotides not matched to a gene: 6. In DNA, the CDR3 is TGTGCCAGCAGCTTAGCGCATGGGACAGGGGAGTACAATGAGCAGTTCTTC. Its translation: CASSLAHGTGEYNEQFF.

The chain employs TRBV9 and TRBJ2-1; the match to TRBD2 covers 13 bases. Per germline, CDR1 SGDLS and CDR2 YYNGEE. CDR3 length equals 16 residues. V lost 0 bases, J lost 8 bases, and 5 bases stayed unmatched. CDR3 amino acids: CASSVGLAGGMDEQFF. The CDR3 coding sequence is TGTGCCAGCAGCGTAGGACTAGCGGGAGGAATGGATGAGCAGTTCTTC.

This chain uses TRBV7-2 with TRBJ2-7, with D perhaps matching TRBD1 or TRBD2 (6 bases each). The CDR3 runs to 15 residues. Germline values: CDR1 SGHTA, CDR2 FQGNSA. Between the trimmed V and J ends, which lost 6 bases and 0 bases, there was a span of 15 bases. CDR3 amino acids: CASSQGGSSSYEQYF. The CDR3 coding sequence is TGTGCCAGCAGTCAAGGGGGGTCGAGCTCCTACGAGCAGTACTTC.

The V call is TRBV27, the J call TRBJ2-7, with D perhaps matching TRBD1 or TRBD2 (5 bases each). Germline V gene sequence: CDR1 MNHEY, CDR2 SMNVEV (reference sequence). The ends were cut back, 5 bases at V and 0 bases at J, with 14 bases in the middle. This CDR3 region has 15 residues. This chain's CDR3 is CASSTSGTDSYEQYF. CDR3 nucleotide sequence: TGTGCCAGCAGTACCTCCGGGACCGACTCCTACGAGCAGTACTTC.

V gene TRBV6-5 combines with J gene TRBJ2-7; a weak D match, TRBD1 (6 bases). This CDR3 region has 13 residues. The V end lost 7 bases, the J end lost 0 bases, and 10 bases lay between the germline ends. Germline CDR1 MNHEY, CDR2 SVGAGI. The CDR3 coding sequence is TGTGCCAGCACTCAGGGGAACTCCTACGAGCAGTACTTC. Protein: CASTQGNSYEQYF.

The chain carries TRBV7-6 and TRBJ1-1, with D unresolved. The CDR3 is made up of 15 amino acids. Trimming removed 1 base at V and 6 bases at J, with 15 bases between. The V gene's germline CDR1 is SGHVS and CDR2 FNYEAQ. The CDR3 loop reads CASSLGGVAGSEAFF. The CDR3 DNA reads TGTGCCAGCAGCTTAGGCGGAGTAGCGGGATCTGAAGCTTTCTTT.

The V call is TRBV15, the J call TRBJ2-1; possibly TRBD2 for D (5 bases). CDR3 size: 13 residues. CDR1 LNHNV and CDR2 YYDKDF come from the germline V gene (reference sequence). V shed 0 bases and J shed 9 bases, with 9 bases lying between them. Here the CDR3 DNA reads TGTGCCACCAGCAGAGATATGGGGAGTGAGCAGTTCTTC. Its protein product is CATSRDMGSEQFF.

The gene calls are TRBV7-3 and TRBJ1-1; D is undetermined. Germline V gene lookup returns CDR1 SGHTA and CDR2 FQGTGA. V was shortened by 6 bases and J by 5 bases, with 13 bases between the two germline ends. This CDR3 is built from 13 residues. For the CDR3, the DNA is TGTGCCAGCAGGGACGGCCGAAGGACTGAAGCTTTCTTT. It is translated as CASRDGRRTEAFF.

The genes are TRBV18 and TRBJ2-5; 13 bases match TRBD2. The CDR3 has 16 amino acids. The trim removed 3 bases at V and 1 base at J, leaving 2 bases unmatched. The V gene's germline CDR1 is KGHSH and CDR2 LQKENI. The CDR3 nucleotides read TGTGCCAGCTCACCTGGACTAGCGGGGGTCCAAGAGACCCAGTACTTC. Amino acids: CASSPGLAGVQETQYF.

This sequence joins TRBV7-2 and TRBJ1-1, with TRBD1 as a possible D gene (5 bases). Germline assignment: CDR1 SGHTA and CDR2 FQGNSA. The germline V and J ends were trimmed by 3 bases and 7 bases, with 9 bases remaining between them. This CDR3 has 12 amino acids. This chain's CDR3 is CASSFETDEAFF. The CDR3 coding sequence is TGTGCCAGCAGCTTCGAGACAGATGAAGCTTTCTTT.

The chain is built from TRBV11-2 and TRBJ2-2, with a tentative D call TRBD2 (5 bases). Germline V CDR1 and CDR2: SGHAT, FQNNGV. The CDR3 has 13 residues. V was cut by 7 bases and J by 5 bases, with 11 bases left in between. DNA of the CDR3: TGTGCCAGCAACCCCCAGCGGACCGGGGAGCTGTTTTTT. Its translation is CASNPQRTGELFF.

The chain recombines TRBV11-3 with TRBJ2-3, with 7 bases aligning to TRBD1. There are 14 residues in the CDR3. With 7 bases clipped from V and 6 bases from J, the junction kept 10 bases outside the gene matches. CDR1 is SGHNT, CDR2 YENEEA, per germline. DNA of the CDR3: TGTGCCAGCAAGAGAGGACAGGAGGCGGATACGCAGTATTTT. This codes for CASKRGQEADTQYF.

This chain connects TRBV19 to TRBJ2-5, with 13 bases fitting TRBD2. Germline V gives CDR1 LNHDA, CDR2 SQIVND (reference sequence). The CDR3 length is 13 residues. This chain's CDR3 is CATGTSGIETQYF. CDR3 nucleotide sequence: TGTGCAACCGGGACTAGCGGGATAGAGACCCAGTACTTC. The full variable domain, in which reference TRBV19 and TRBJ2-5 provide the parts outside the CDR3, is DGGITQSPKYLFRKEGQNVTLSCEQNLNHDAMYWYRQDPGQGLRLIYYSQIVNDFQKGDIAEGYSVSREKKESFPLTVTSAQKNPTAFYLCATGTSGIETQYFGPGTRLLVL.

The CDR3 nucleotides are TGTGCCAGCAGCGATAACGATTTTGGCTACACCTTC. It specifies CASSDNDFGYTF. The rearrangement links TRBV11-1 to TRBJ1-2; D is ambiguous. This CDR3 has 12 amino acids. Germline V CDR1 and CDR2: SGHAT, FQDESV (reference sequence). The ends were cut back, 5 bases at V and 7 bases at J, with 11 bases in the middle.

This sequence joins TRBV21-1 and TRBJ1-4. TRBV21-1 is designated a pseudogene. The CDR3 totals 17 residues. Written as DNA, the CDR3 is TGTGCCAGCAGCAAAGTTTATCCCCGGGGCCACAATGAAAAACTGTTTTTT. Translation: CASSKVYPRGHNEKLFF.

DNA of the CDR3: TGCGCCAGCAGCCAACCGGGACAGGACTACGAGCAGTACTTC. This gives the protein CASSQPGQDYEQYF. This chain links TRBV4-1 with TRBJ2-7; the match to TRBD1 covers 8 bases. In germline, CDR1 is MGHRA, CDR2 YSYEKL. This CDR3 spans 14 amino acids. V trimming: 2 bases; J trimming: 3 bases; junction bases outside the gene matches: 3.

This sequence joins TRBV10-3 and TRBJ1-6; 8 bases map to TRBD1. There are 16 residues in the CDR3. Germline V gene lookup returns CDR1 ENHRY and CDR2 SYGVKD. The V and J ends lost 3 bases and 9 bases, in that order; junction bases with no gene match: 10. The CDR3 sequence: CAISDHSTGAGSPLHF. The CDR3 coding sequence is TGTGCCATCAGTGACCATTCGACAGGGGCCGGTTCACCCCTCCACTTT.